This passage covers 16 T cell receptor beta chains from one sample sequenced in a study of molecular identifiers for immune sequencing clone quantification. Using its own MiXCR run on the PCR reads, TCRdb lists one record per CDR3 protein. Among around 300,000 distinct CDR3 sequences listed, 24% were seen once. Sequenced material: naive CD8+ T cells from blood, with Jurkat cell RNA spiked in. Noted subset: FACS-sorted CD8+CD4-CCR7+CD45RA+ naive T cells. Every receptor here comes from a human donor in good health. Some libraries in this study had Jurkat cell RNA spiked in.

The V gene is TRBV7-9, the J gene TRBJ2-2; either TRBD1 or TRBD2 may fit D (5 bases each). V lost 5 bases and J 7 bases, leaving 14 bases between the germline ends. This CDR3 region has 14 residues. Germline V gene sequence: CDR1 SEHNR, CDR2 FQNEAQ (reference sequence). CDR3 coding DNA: TGTGCCAGCAGCCCCGTACTAGGGGACGGGGAGCTGTTTTTT. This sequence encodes CASSPVLGDGELFF.

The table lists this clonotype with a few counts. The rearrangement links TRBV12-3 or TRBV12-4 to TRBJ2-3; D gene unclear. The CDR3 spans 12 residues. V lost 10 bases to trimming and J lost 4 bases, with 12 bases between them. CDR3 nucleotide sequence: TGTGCCATTCTAGGGTTCGCAGATACGCAGTATTTT. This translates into CAILGFADTQYF.

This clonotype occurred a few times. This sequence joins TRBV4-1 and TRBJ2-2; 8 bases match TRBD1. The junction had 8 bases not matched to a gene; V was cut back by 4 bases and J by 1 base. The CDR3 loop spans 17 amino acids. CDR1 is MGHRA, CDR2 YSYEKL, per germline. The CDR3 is CASSPRRGQVNTGELFF. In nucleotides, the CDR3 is TGCGCCAGCAGCCCGCGAAGGGGACAGGTGAACACCGGGGAGCTGTTTTTT.

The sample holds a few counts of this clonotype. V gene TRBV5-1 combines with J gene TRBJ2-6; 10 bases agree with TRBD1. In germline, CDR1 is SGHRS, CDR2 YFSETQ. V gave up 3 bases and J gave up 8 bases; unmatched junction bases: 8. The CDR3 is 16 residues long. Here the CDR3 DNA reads TGCGCCAGCAGCTCGTGGACAGGGGGGGGGCCCAACGTCCTGACTTTC. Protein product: CASSSWTGGGPNVLTF.

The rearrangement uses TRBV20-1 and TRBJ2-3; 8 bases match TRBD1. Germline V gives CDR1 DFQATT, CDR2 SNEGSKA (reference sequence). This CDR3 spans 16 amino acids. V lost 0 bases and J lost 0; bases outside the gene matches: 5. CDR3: CSARDGQGESTDTQYF. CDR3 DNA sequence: TGCAGTGCTAGAGACGGACAGGGTGAAAGCACAGATACGCAGTATTTT.

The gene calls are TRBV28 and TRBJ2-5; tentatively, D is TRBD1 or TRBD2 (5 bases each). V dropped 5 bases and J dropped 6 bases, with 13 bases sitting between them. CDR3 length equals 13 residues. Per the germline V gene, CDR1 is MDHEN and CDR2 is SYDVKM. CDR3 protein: CASSPGAPKTQYF. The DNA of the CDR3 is TGTGCCAGCAGTCCCGGGGCGCCGAAGACCCAGTACTTC.

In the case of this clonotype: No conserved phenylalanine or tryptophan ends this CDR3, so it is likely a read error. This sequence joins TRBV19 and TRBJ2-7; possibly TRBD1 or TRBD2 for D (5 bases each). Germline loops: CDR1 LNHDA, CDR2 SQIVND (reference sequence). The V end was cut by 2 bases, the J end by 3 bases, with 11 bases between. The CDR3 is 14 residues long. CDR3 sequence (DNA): TGTGCCAGTAGTATACGGGGACCGATCTACGAGCAGTACCTC. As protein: CASSIRGPIYEQYL.

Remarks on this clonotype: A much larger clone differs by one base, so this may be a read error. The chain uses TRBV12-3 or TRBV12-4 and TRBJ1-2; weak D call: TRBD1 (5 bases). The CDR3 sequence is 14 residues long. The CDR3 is CAGSSLQDTYGYTF. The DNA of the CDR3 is TGTGCCGGCAGTTCCCTTCAGGACACATATGGCTACACCTTC.

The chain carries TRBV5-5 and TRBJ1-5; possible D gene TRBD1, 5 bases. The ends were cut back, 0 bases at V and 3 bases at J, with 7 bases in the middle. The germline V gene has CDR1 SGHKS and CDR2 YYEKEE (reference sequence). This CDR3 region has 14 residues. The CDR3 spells CASSLGQLNQPQHF. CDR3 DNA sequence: TGTGCCAGCAGCTTGGGACAGCTCAATCAGCCCCAGCATTTT.

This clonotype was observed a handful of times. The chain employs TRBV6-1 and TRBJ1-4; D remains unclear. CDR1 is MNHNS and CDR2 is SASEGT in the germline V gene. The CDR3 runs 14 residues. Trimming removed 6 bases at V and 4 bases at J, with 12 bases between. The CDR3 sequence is CASRPTGSNEKLFF. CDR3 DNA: TGTGCCAGCAGGCCGACCGGTAGTAATGAAAAACTGTTTTTT.

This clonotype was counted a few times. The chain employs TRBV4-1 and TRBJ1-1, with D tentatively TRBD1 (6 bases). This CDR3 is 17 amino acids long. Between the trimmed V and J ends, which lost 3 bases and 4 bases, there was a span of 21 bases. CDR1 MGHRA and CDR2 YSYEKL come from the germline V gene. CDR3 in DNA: TGCGCCAGCAGCCAGACTCCTATAAACAGGGTAGGCACTGAAGCTTTCTTT. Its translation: CASSQTPINRVGTEAFF.

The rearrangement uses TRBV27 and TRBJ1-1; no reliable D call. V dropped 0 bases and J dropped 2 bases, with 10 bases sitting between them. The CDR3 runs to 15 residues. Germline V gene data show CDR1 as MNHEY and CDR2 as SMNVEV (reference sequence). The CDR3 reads CASSLSKGFNTEAFF. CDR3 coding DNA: TGTGCCAGCAGTTTATCGAAGGGATTTAACACTGAAGCTTTCTTT.

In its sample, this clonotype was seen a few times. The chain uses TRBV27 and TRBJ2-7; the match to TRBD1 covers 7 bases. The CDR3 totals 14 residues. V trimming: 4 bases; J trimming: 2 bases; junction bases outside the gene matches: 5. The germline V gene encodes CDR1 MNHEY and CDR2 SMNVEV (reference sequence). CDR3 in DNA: TGTGCCAGCAGTTGGACAGGTTCTACCTACGAGCAGTACTTC. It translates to CASSWTGSTYEQYF.

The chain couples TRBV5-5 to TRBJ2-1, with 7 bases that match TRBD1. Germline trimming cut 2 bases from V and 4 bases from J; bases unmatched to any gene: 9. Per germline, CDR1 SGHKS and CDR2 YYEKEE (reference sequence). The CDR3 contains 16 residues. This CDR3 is CASSLPTGVGYNEQFF. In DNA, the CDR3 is TGTGCCAGCAGCTTACCAACAGGGGTGGGTTACAATGAGCAGTTCTTC.

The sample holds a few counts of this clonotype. The CDR3 coding sequence is TGTGCCAGCAGTGAGACAGGGAATACTGAAGCTTTCTTT. It translates to CASSETGNTEAFF. The gene calls are TRBV27 and TRBJ1-1; TRBD1 aligns across 7 bases. The CDR3 runs 13 residues. V lost 5 bases and J lost 5; bases outside the gene matches: 5. The germline V gene has CDR1 MNHEY and CDR2 SMNVEV (reference sequence).

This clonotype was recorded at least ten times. CDR3 sequence reads: CASTRLGSSGDTDTQYF. DNA of the CDR3: TGTGCCAGCACCCGCTTAGGGTCCAGCGGGGACACAGATACGCAGTATTTT. The rearrangement uses TRBV6-5 and TRBJ2-3, with 7 bases matching TRBD2. This CDR3 has 17 residues. Germline V gene data show CDR1 as MNHEY and CDR2 as SVGAGI. Trimming took 7 bases from V and 2 from J; bases not matched to a gene: 15.